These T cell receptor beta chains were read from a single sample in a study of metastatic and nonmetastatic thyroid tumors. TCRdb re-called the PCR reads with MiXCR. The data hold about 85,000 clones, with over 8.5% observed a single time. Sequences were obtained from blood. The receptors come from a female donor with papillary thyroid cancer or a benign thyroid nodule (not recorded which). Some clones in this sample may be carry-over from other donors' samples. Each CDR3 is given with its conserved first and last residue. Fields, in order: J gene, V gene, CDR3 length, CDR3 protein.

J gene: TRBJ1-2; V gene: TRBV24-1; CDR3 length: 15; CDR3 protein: CATSDIRQGDYGYTF
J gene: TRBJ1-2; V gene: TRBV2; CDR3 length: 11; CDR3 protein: CASSVTRGYTF
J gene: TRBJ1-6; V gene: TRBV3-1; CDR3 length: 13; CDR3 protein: CASSLGSNSPLHF
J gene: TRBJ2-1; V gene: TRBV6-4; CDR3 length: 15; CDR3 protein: CASSILAGGGNEQFF
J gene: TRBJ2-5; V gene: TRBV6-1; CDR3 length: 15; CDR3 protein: CASSHSGGGQETQYF
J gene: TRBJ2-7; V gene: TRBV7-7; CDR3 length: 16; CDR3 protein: CASSPGEGDSSHEQYF
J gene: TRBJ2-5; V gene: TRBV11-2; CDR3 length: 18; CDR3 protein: CASSPNMLAGGPGETQYF
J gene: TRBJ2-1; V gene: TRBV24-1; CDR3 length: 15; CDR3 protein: CATSDTRQGAGGQFF
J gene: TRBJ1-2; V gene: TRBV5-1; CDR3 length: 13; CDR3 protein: CASSERGGYGYTF
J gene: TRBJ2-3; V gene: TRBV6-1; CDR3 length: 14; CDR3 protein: CASSDMFGTDTQYF
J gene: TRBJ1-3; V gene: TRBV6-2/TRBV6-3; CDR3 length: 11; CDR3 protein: CASSTGNTIYF
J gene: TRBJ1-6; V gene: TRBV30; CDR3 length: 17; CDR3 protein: CAWNRDRGREDNSPLHF
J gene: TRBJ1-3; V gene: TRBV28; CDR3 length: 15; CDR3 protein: CATVPSTGAGNTIYF
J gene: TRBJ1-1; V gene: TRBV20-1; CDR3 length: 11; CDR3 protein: CSAMGDTEAFF
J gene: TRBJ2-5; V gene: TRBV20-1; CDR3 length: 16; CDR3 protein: CSARDLRQGPKETQYF
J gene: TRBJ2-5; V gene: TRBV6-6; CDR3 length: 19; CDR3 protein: CASSQEMWRPTSSQETQYF
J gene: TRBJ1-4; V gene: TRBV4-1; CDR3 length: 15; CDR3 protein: CASSQYQGKRAKLFF
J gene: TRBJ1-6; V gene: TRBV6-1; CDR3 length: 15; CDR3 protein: CASRPGSSYNSPLHF
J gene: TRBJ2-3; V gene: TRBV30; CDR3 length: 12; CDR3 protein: CAWSDLTDTQYF
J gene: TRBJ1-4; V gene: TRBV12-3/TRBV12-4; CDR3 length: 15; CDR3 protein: CASSRGQGGNEKLFF
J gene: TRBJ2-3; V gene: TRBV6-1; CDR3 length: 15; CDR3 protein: CASSESWGRADTQYF
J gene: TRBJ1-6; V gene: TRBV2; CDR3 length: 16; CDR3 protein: CASSDFPGPSNSPLHF
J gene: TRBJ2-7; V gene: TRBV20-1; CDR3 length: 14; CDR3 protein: CSASGDRVPYEQYF
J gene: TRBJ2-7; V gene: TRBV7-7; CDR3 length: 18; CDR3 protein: CASSLRLAGSLRSYEQYF
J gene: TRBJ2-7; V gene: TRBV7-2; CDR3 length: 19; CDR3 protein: CASSSLRKGTTGPNYEQYF
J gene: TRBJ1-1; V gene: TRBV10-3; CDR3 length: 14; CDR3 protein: CAISRRTANTEAFF
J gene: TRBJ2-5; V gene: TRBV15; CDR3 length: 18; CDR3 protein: CATSRQRTSGGPQETQYF
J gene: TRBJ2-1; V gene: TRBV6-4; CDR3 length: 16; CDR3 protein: CASSDGRLAGGGEQFF
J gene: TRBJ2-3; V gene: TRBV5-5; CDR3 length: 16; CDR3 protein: CASSLGASGGQDTQYF
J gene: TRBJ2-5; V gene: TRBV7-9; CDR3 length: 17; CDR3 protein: CASSRTGTSGGLETQYF
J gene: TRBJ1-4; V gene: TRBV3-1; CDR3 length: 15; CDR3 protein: CASSPEGPDNEKLFF
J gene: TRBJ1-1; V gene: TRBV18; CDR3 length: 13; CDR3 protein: CASSPHRETEAFF
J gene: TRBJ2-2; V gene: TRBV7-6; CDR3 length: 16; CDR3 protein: CASSLRLAGGPGELFF
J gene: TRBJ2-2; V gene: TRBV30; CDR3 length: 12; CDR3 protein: CAWWGNTGELFF
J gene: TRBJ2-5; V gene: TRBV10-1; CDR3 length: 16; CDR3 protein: CASSADRGRSQETQYF
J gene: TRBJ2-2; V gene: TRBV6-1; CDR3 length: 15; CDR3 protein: CASTSGTGRTGELFF
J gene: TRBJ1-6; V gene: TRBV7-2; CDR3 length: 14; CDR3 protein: CASSLVGGKSPLHF
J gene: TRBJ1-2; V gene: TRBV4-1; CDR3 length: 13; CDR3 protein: CASSQDTDYGYTF
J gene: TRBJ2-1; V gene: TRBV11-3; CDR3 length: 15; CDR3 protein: CASSFEGPSYNEQFF
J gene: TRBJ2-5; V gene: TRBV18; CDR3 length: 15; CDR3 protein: CASSPRRQAQETQYF
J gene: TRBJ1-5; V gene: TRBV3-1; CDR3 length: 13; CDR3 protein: CASSLGRVQPQHF
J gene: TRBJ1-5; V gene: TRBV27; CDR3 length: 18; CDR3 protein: CASSFRVPGGTEDQPQHF
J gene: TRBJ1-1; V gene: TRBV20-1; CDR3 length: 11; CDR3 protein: CSAHRITEAFF
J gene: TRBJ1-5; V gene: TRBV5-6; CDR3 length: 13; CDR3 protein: CASSTGLNQPQHF
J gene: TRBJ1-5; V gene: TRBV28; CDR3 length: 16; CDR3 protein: CASRATGTGKGQPQHF
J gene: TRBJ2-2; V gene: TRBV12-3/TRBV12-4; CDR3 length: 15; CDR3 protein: CASILTLGVTGELFF
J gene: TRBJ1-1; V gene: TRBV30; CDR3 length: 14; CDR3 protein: CAWSRGGLDTEAFF
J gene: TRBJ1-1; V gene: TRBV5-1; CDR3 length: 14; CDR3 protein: CASSLQGGGVGAFF
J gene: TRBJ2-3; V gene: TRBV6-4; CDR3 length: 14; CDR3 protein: CASSERREADTQYF
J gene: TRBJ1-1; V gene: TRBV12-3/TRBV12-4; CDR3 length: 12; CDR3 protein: CASSRGNTEAFF